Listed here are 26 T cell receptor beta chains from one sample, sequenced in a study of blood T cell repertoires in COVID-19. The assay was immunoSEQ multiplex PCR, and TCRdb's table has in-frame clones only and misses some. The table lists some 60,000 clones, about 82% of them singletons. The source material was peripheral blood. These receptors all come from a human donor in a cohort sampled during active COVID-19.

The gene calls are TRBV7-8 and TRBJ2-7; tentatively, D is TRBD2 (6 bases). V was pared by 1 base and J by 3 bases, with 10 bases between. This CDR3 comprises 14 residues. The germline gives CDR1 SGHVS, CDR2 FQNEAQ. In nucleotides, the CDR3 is TGTGCCAGCAGCTTAGGGGGGGTTGGCTACGAGCAGTACTTC. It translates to CASSLGGVGYEQYF.

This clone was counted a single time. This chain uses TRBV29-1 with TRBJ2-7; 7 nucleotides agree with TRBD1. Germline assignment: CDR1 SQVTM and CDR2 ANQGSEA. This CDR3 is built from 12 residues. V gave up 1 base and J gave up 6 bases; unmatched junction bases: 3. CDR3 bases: TGCAGCGTTGAAGCGACAGGGTTCGAGCAGTACTTC. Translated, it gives CSVEATGFEQYF.

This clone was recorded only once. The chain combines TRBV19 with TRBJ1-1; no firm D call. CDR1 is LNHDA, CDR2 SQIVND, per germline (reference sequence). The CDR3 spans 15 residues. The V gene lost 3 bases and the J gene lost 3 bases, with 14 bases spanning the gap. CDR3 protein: CASSIASAGYTEAFF. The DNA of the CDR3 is TGTGCCAGTAGTATCGCCAGCGCGGGCTACACTGAAGCTTTCTTT.

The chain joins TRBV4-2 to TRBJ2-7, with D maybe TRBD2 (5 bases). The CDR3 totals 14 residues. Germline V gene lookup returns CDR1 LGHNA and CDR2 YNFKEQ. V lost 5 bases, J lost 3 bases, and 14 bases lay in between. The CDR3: CASSTLEAFYEQYF. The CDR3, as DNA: TGTGCCAGCAGCACCCTGGAGGCCTTCTACGAGCAGTACTTC.

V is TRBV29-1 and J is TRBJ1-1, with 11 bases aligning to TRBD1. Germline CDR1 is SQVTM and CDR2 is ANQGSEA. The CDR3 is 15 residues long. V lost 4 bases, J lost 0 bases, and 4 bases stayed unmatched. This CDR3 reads CSVVGTGGVNTEAFF. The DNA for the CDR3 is TGCAGCGTTGTGGGGACAGGGGGTGTGAACACTGAAGCTTTCTTT.

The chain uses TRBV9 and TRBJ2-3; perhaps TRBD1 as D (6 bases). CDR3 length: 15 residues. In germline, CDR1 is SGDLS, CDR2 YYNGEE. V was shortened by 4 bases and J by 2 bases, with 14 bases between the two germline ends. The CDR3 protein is CASSFTGLYTDTQYF. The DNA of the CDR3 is TGTGCCAGCAGCTTTACAGGGCTCTACACAGATACGCAGTATTTT. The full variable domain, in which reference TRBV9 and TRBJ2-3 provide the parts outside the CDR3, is DSGVTQTPKHLITATGQRVTLRCSPRSGDLSVYWYQQSLDQGLQFLIQYYNGEERAKGNILERFSAQQFPDLHSELNLSSLELGDSALYFCASSFTGLYTDTQYFGPGTRLTVL.

DNA of the CDR3: TGCGCCAGCAGCCAGGGAAGGGACAGGGCGTTTGAGACCCAGTACTTC. The encoded protein is CASSQGRDRAFETQYF. This chain uses TRBV4-3 with TRBJ2-5; 9 bases align to TRBD1. V lost 3 bases and J lost 5; bases outside the gene matches: 10. CDR1 LGHNA and CDR2 YSLEER come from the germline V gene. The CDR3 length is 16 residues.

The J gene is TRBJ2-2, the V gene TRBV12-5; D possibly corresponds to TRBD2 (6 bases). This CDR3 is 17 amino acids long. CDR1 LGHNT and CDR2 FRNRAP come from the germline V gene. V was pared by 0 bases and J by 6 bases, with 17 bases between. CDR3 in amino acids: CASGLVLGGSGAGELFF. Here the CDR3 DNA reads TGTGCTAGTGGTTTGGTACTGGGGGGAAGTGGGGCCGGGGAGCTGTTTTTT.

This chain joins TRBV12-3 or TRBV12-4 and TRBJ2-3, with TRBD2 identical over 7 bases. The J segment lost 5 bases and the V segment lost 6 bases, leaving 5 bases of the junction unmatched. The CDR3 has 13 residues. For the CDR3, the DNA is TGTGCCAGCAGAGCGGGGCGAAAAGATACGCAGTATTTT. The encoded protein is CASRAGRKDTQYF.

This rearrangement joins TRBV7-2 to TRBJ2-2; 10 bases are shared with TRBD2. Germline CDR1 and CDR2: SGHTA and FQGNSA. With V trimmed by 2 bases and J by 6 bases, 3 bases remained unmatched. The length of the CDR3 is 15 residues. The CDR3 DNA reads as TGTGCCAGCAGCTTAACTAGCGGGGTCCCCGGGGAGCTGTTTTTT. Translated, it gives CASSLTSGVPGELFF.

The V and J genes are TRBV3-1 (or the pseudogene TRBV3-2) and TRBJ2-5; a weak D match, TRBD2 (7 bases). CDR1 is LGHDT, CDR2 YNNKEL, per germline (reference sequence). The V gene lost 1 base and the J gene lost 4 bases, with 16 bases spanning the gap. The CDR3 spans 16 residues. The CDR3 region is CASSQVGGGPPETQYF. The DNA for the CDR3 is TGTGCCAGCAGCCAAGTAGGGGGGGGGCCCCCAGAGACCCAGTACTTC.

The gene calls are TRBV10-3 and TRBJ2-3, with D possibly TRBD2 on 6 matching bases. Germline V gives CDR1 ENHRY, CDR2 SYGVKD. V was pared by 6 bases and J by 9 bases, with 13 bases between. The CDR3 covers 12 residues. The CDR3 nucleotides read TGTGCCATCAGGGGGGAGGATAGCACGCAGTATTTT. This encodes CAIRGEDSTQYF.

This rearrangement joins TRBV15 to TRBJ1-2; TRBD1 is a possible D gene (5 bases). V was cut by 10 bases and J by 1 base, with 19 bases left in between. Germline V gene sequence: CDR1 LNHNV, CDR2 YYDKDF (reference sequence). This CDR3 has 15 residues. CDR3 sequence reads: CAIQQGGGFNYGYTF. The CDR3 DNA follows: TGTGCCATCCAGCAGGGTGGTGGGTTTAACTATGGCTACACCTTC.

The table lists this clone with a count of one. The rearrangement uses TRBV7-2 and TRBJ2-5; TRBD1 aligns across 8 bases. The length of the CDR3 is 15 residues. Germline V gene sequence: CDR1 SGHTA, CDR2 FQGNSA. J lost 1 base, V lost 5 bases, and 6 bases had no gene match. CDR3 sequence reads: CASSAQQGVQETQYF. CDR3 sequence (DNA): TGTGCCAGCAGCGCACAACAGGGGGTCCAAGAGACCCAGTACTTC.

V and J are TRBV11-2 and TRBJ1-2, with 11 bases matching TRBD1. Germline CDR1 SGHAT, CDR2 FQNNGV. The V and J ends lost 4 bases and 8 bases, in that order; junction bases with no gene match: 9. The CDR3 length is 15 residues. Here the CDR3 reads CASSSEGQGVGGYTF. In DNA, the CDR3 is TGTGCCAGCAGCTCAGAGGGACAGGGGGTCGGGGGCTACACCTTC.

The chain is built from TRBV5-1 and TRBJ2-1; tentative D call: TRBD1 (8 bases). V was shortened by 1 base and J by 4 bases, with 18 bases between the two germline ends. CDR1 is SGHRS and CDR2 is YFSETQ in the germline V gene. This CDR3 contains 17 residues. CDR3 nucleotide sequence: TGCGCCAGCAGCTTGTTTCTCGGGGGGACAGGTTACAATGAGCAGTTCTTC. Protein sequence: CASSLFLGGTGYNEQFF. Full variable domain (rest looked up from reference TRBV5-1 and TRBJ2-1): KAGVTQTPRYLIKTRGQQVTLSCSPISGHRSVSWYQQTPGQGLQFLFEYFSETQRNKGNFPGRFSGRQFSNSRSEMNVSTLELGDSALYLCASSLFLGGTGYNEQFFGPGTRLTVL.

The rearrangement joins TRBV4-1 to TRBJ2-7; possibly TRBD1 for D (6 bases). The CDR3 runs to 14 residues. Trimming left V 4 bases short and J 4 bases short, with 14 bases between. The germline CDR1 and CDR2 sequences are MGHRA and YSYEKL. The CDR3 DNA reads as TGCGCCAGCAGCCGAAGGGGGTTGGATTACGAGCAGTACTTC. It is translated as CASSRRGLDYEQYF.

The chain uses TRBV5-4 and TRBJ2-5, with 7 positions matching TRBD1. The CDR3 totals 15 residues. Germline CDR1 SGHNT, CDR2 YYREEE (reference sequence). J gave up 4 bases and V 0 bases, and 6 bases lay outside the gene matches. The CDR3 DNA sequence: TGTGCCAGCAGCTTGGCCGGGACAGTCCGAGAGACCCAGTACTTC. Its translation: CASSLAGTVRETQYF.

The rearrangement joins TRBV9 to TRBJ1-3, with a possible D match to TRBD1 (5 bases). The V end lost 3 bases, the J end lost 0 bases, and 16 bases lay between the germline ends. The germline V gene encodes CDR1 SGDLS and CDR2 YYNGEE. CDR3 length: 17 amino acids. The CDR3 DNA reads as TGTGCCAGCAGCGGCGGTTGGACACGGAGCTCTGGAAACACCATATATTTT. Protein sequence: CASSGGWTRSSGNTIYF.

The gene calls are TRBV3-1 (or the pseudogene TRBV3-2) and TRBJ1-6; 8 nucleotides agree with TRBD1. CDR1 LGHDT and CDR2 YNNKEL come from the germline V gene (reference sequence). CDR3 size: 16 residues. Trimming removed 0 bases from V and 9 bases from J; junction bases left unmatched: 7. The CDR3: CASSQDPGGFGSPLHF. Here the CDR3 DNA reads TGTGCCAGCAGCCAAGACCCAGGGGGCTTCGGTTCACCCCTCCACTTT.

CDR3 coding DNA: TGTGCCAGCAGCCAAGAGGAGAAACGGGAACTTAGCACAGATACGCAGTATTTT. Its translation: CASSQEEKRELSTDTQYF. The rearrangement uses TRBV3-1 (or the pseudogene TRBV3-2) and TRBJ2-3; D is possibly TRBD2 (5 bases). V shed 0 bases and J shed 0 bases, with 16 bases lying between them. Germline CDR1 reads LGHDT; CDR2 reads YNNKEL (reference sequence). The CDR3 is 18 amino acids.

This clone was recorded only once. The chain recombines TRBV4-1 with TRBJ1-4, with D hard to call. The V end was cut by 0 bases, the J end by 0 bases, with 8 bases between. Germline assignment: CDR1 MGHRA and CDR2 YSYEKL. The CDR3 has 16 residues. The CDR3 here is CASSQDRFPTNEKLFF. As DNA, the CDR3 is TGCGCCAGCAGCCAAGACAGGTTTCCAACTAATGAAAAACTGTTTTTT.

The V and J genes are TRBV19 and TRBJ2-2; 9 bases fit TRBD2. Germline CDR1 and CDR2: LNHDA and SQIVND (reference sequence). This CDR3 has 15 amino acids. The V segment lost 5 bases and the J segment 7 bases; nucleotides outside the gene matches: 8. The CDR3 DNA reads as TGTGCCAGTAGTGCGTCGCGGGGGGGCAACGGGGAGCTGTTTTTT. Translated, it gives CASSASRGGNGELFF.

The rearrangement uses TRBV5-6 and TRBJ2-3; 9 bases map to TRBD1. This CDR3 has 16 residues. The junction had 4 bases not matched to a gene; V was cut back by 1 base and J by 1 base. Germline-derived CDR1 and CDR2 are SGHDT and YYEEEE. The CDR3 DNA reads TGTGCCAGCAGCTTGACAGGGGGCTCGGGCACAGATACGCAGTATTTT. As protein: CASSLTGGSGTDTQYF.

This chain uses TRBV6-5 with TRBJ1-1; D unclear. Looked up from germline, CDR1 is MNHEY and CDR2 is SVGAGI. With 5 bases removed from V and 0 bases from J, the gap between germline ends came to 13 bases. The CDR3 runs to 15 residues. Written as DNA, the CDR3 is TGTGCCAGCAGTAGACGGAGCACCTTGAACACTGAAGCTTTCTTT. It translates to CASSRRSTLNTEAFF.

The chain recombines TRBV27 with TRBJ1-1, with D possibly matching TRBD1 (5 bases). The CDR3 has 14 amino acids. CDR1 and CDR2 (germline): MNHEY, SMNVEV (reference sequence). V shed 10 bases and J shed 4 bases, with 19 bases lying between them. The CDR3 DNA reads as TGTGCCACCCTGGGCGGGGCCGGAGCCACTGAAGCTTTCTTT. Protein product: CATLGGAGATEAFF.